This T cell receptor beta chain was sequenced for a study of shared clonotypes between healthy human individuals (dated by TCRdb to 2018 to 2021). Concerning the study at large: The cohort included a few men and a couple of women between 18 and 49 years of age. To increase sequencing depth and limit assay-specific biases, different laboratories used diverse techniques to prepare libraries and sequence TCR repertoires. To estimate repertoire size and how much clonotype sharing occurs between individuals, the study deeply sequenced the blood TCR repertoires of 5 or 6 healthy adults. Each donor's leukapheresis produced roughly between roughly 0.94 and 9.5 billion PBMCs. What the study reported, not specific to this receptor: Pairwise subsampling indicated that sequencing depth was expected to affect the degree of clonotype sharing among donors. Sampling was restricted to blood, and TCR repertoires in tissues likely differ from the TCR repertoires found in blood. The genetic and exposure-history diversity represented was limited by the small number of donors.

Donors were healthy HIV-negative adults with no recently reported acute infections or vaccinations. Only Caucasian adults living in Nashville, Tennessee, USA were represented among the donors. In the unsorted samples, 70 million to 90 million PBMCs were counted, and genomic DNA was extracted using the QIAamp DNA Blood Mini kit. After blood collection by leukapheresis, PBMCs were isolated using Ficoll-Histopaque density gradient centrifugation and then cryopreserved in the vapor phase of liquid nitrogen. Using the deep immunoSEQ assay, TCR CDR3 regions were amplified from genomic DNA by multiplex PCR. For each cell subset, the extracted genomic DNA was distributed evenly across all wells of several immunoSEQ 96-well plates, and each plate served as one replicate. For unsorted PBMC, 250 to 350 ng genomic DNA, equal to 30,000 or so T cell genomes, was loaded into each replicate PCR. Unsorted PBMC genomic DNA was sequenced across ten immunoSEQ deep assay plates. Purified libraries were quantified with a Qubit 3.0 fluorometer, sized on a Bioanalyzer 2100, and re-quantified with the KAPA Library Quantification kit. Every immunoSEQ 96-well plate was sequenced on a dedicated single-read 150-cycle Illumina NextSeq 550 flow cell. In the authors' own workflow: The immunoSEQ output contained only junctional sequences without quality scores, so filtering could not match that applied to full-length reads. To assign V/J genes and CDR3, sequences were annotated against IMGT germline references using PyIR, a Python wrapper for IgBLAST v1.9. Reads were removed for weak V/J assignments (E-value above 1e-6), missing CDR3, stop codons, out-of-frame junctions, or ambiguous translated residues. V3J clonotypes were defined as sequences sharing the same inferred V gene, J gene, and CDR3 amino acid sequence. Percentage overlap between repertoires was calculated by dividing the number of shared unique clonotypes by the size of the smaller repertoire. Three approaches were used to assess repertoire richness: RTK rarefaction, the Chao1 estimator, and Recon v2.1 estimates of unobserved clonotypes. TCRdb's version of the immuneACCESS table is confined to in-frame rearrangements and falls short of the full clone set. An unresolved V gene accounts for under half of the shortfall where checked; the remainder is of unknown origin. The V and J calls and clone size are taken from that table; D and trimming were inferred from the DNA. Within this sample are 500,000 to 650,000 clones, with around 78% of them counted one time only. Clones ranked in the top ten supply 9.5% to 15% of the sample.

This clone came up many times. This clone's antigen is unknown. Base qualities were left out, and no much larger clone turns up one base away. In the same sample, other DNA sequences code for this CDR3. V and J are truncated by 2 bases and 1 base respectively, leaving an intervening sequence of 5 bases. Including cysteine and phenylalanine, the CDR3 has 14 amino acids. The entry retains the CDR3 DNA only, 42 bases that are in frame from base 1. The germline V gene specifies MDHEN as CDR1 and SYDVKM as CDR2. The sequenced sample was PBMCs. The rearranged segments are TRBV28 and TRBJ2-2; no D gene call is confident. This TCR was recovered from a woman aged 40 to 50 in good health. Some clones in this sample may be carry-over from other donors' samples. The DNA sequence is as follows: TGTGCCAGCAGTTTAACAAGGAACACCGGGGAGCTGTTTTTT. It specifies CASSLTRNTGELFF.